This TCR beta chain was sequenced for a study of shared clonotypes between healthy human individuals. V was pared by 6 bases and J by 7 bases, with 6 bases of the junction left unmatched. Per the germline V gene, CDR1 is MNHNY and CDR2 is SVGAGI (reference sequence). The CDR3 is made up of 13 amino acids. Sequenced by immunoSEQ multiplex PCR; TCRdb stores in-frame clones only, minus some. The table lists 2 million to 2.5 million clones, 85% to 95% of them singletons, with about 0.36% in the top ten. Input material: naive CD4+ T cells from PBMCs. Subset in this sample: CD45RA+ positively selected. The source is a man aged 18 to 35 in good health. Some clones in this sample may be carry-over from other donors' samples. The chain is built from TRBV6-6 and TRBJ2-7; TRBD1 aligns across 10 bases. The CDR3 DNA reads TGTGCCAGCAGGGTCGACAGGGGGCGGGAGCAGTACTTC. Residues: CASRVDRGREQYF.